The source of this T cell receptor beta chain is a study of monozygotic twins with inflammatory bowel disease. TCRdb reprocessed the 5' RACE reads; each CDR3 protein has one entry and no DNA is given. Its table lists over 110,000 distinct CDR3 sequences. On this clonotype: Its antigen is as yet unknown.

Study outcomes and limitations: Diversity of TCRbeta measured by inverse Simpson was lower in IBD patients than in healthy co-twins.

Germline V lookup: CDR1 DFQATT, CDR2 SNEGSKA (reference sequence). CDR3 size: 14 residues. The sequencing input was blood. This clonotype originated in a human donor with ulcerative colitis or Crohn's disease, or a healthy co-twin of an affected twin (not recorded which). The V gene is TRBV20-1, the J gene TRBJ1-1; the TRBD1 assignment by TCRdb is unverifiable without DNA. The chain's CDR3 is CSARDLGGFTEAFF.